One T cell receptor (beta chain) is described in this entry. Its antigen is as yet unknown. The CDR3 extends over 13 amino acids. Germline CDR1 reads SNHLY; CDR2 reads FYNNEI. J was trimmed by 1 base and V by 6 bases; bases with no gene match: 2. This specimen comes from a study of a mutant IDH1 vaccine in newly diagnosed glioma. The time point denotes: baseline, week 1 (first vaccination visit). The treatment: pre-vaccination baseline after standard-of-care therapy. Tumors from donors were new WHO grade 3 or 4 IDH1-mutant astrocytomas with ATRX loss. Whole-study results and caveats: Changes in the top peripheral T cell clonotypes seemingly had no bearing on pseudoprogression. Among patients, nearly 95% showed immune responses induced by the vaccine.

Measured with immunoSEQ multiplex PCR; TCRdb has only the in-frame clones, and not every one. The sample contains roughly 35,000 clones, about nine tenths of which appear only once. The chain couples TRBV2 to TRBJ2-5; 7 nucleotides align to TRBD2. This clonotype originated in a woman between 40 and 55 years old with glioma. This material consisted of PBMCs, taken from a glioma patient treated with radiotherapy, temozolomide or both. The CDR3 protein is CASRRTSQETQYF. The CDR3 bases are TGTGCCAGCAGGCGGACTAGCCAAGAGACCCAGTACTTC.